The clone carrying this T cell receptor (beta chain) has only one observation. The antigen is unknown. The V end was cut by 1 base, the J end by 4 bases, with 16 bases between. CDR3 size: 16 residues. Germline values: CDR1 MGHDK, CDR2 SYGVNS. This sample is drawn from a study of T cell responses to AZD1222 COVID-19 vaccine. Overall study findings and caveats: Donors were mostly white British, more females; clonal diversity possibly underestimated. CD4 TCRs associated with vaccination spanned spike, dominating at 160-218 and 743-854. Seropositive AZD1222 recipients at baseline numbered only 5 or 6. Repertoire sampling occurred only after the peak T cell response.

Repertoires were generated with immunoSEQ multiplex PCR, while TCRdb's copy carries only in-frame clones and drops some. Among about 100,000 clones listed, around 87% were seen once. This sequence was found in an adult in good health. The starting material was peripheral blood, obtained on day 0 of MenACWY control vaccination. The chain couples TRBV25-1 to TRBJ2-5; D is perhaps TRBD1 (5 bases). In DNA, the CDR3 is TGTGCCAGCAGTGAATCCCCAGGGTCGCTAGGAGAGACCCAGTACTTC. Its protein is CASSESPGSLGETQYF.